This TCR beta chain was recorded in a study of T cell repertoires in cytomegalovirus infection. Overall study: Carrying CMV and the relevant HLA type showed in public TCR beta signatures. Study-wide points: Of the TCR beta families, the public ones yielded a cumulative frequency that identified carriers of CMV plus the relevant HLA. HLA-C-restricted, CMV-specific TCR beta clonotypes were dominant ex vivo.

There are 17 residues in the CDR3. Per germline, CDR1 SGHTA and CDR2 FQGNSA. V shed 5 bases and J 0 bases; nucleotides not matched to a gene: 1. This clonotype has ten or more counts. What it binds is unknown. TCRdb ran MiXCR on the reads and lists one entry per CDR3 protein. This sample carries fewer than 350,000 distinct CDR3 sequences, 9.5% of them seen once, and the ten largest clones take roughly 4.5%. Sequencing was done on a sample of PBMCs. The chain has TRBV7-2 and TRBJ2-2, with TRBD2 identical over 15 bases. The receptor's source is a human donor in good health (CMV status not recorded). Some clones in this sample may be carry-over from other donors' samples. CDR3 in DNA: TGTGCCAGCAGCGGACTAGCGGGGGGGTCGAACACCGGGGAGCTGTTTTTT. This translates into CASSGLAGGSNTGELFF.